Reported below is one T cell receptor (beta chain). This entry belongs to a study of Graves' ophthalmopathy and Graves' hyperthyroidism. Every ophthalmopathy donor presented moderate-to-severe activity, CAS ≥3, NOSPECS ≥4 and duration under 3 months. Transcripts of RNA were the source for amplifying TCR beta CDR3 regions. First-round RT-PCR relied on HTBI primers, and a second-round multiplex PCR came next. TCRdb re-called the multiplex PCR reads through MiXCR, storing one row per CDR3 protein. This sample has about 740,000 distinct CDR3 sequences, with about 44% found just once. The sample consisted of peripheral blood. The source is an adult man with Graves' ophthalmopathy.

CDR3 nucleotide sequence: TGTGCCAGCAGTTTATCTGCAGGGCCCCACGAGCAGTACTTC. The encoded protein is CASSLSAGPHEQYF. V usage is TRBV25-1 and J usage is TRBJ2-7; D may be TRBD1 (5 bases). The CDR3 spans 14 residues. Germline values: CDR1 MGHDK, CDR2 SYGVNS. The V and J ends lost 5 bases and 5 bases respectively, with 16 bases between them.